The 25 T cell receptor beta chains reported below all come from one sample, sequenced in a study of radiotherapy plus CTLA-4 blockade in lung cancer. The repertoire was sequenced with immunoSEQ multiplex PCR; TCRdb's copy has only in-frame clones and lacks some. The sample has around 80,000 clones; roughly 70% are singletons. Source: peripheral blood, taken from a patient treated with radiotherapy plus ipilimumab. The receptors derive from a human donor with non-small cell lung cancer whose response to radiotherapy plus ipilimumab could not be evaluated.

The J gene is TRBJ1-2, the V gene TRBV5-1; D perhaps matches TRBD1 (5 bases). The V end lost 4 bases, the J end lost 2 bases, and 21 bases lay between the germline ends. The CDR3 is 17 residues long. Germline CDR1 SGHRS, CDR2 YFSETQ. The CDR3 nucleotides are TGCGCCAGCAGCCCCCCCGTAAGAGGAGGGGTAAACTATGGCTACACCTTC. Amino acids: CASSPPVRGGVNYGYTF.

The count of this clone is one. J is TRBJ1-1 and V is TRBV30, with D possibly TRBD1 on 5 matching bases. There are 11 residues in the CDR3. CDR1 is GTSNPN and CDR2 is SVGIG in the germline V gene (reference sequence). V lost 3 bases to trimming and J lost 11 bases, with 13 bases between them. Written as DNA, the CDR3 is TGTGCCTGGAGCGAACAGGTACAGGCTTTCTTT. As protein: CAWSEQVQAFF.

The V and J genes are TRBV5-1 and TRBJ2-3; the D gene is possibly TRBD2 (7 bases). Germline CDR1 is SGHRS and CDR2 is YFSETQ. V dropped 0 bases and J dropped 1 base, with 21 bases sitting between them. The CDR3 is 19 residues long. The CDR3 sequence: CASSLANGGDTSGTDTQYF. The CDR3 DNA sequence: TGCGCCAGCAGCTTGGCCAACGGGGGCGACACTAGCGGCACAGATACGCAGTATTTT. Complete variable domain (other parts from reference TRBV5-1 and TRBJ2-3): KAGVTQTPRYLIKTRGQQVTLSCSPISGHRSVSWYQQTPGQGLQFLFEYFSETQRNKGNFPGRFSGRQFSNSRSEMNVSTLELGDSALYLCASSLANGGDTSGTDTQYFGPGTRLTVL.

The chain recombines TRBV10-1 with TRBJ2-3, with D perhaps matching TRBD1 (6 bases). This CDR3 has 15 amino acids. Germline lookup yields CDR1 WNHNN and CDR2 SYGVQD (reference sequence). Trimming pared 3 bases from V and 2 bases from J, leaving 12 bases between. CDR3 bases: TGCGCCAGCAGTGAACACAGGGTTTACACAGATACGCAGTATTTT. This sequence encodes CASSEHRVYTDTQYF.

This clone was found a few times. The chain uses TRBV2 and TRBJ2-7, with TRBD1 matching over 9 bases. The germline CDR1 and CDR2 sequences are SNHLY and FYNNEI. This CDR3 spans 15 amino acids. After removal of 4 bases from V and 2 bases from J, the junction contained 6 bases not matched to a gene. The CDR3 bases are TGTGCCAGCAGTGCCGGACAGGGGTGGACCTACGAGCAGTACTTC. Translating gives CASSAGQGWTYEQYF. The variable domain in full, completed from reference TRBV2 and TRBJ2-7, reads EPEVTQTPSHQVTQMGQEVILRCVPISNHLYFYWYRQILGQKVEFLVSFYNNEISEKSEIFDDQFSVERPDGSNFTLKIRSTKLEDSAMYFCASSAGQGWTYEQYFGPGTRLTVT.

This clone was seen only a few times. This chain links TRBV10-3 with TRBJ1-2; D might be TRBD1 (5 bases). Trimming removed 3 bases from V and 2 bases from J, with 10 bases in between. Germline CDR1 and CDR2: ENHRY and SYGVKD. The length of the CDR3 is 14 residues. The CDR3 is CAISDPTENYGYTF. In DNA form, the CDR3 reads TGTGCCATCAGTGACCCGACAGAAAACTATGGCTACACCTTC.

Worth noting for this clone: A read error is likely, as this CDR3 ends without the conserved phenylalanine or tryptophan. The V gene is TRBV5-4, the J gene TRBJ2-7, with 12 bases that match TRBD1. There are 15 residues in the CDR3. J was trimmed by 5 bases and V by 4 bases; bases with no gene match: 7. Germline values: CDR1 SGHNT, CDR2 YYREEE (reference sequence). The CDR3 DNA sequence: TGTGCCAGCAGCCAAACGGGACAGGGGGCTCACGAGCAGTACCTC. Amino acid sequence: CASSQTGQGAHEQYL.

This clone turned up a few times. DNA for the CDR3: TGTGCCAGCAGCGTACCGGGGGGCGTGGCAGATACGCAGTATTTT. Amino acids: CASSVPGGVADTQYF. This rearrangement joins TRBV9 to TRBJ2-3; weak D call: TRBD2 (7 bases). The germline V and J ends were trimmed by 1 base and 4 bases, with 13 bases remaining between them. The V gene's germline CDR1 is SGDLS and CDR2 YYNGEE. The CDR3 contains 15 residues.

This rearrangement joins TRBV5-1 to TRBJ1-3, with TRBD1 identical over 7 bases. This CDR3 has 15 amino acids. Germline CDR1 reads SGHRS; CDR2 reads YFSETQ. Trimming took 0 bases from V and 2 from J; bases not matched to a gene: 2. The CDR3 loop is CASSLEGATGNTIYF. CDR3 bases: TGCGCCAGCAGCTTGGAGGGGGCGACTGGAAACACCATATATTTT.

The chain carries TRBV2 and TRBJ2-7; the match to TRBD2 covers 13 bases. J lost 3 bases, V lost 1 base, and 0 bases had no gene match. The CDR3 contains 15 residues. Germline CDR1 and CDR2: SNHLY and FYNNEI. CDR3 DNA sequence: TGTGCCAGCAGTGAAGGGACTAGCGGGGGCTACGAGCAGTACTTC. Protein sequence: CASSEGTSGGYEQYF.

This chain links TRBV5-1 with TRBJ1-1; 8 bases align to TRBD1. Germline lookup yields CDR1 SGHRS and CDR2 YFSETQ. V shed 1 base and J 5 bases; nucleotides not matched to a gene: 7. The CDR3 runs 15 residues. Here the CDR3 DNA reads TGCGCCAGCAGCTTGTCTGCAGGGGGCTCAACTGAAGCTTTCTTT. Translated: CASSLSAGGSTEAFF.

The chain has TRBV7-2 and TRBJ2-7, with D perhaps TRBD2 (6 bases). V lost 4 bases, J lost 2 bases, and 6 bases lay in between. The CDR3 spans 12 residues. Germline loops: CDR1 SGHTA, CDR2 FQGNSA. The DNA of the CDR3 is TGTGCCAGCAGCTCGGGGGCCTACGAGCAGTACTTC. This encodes CASSSGAYEQYF.

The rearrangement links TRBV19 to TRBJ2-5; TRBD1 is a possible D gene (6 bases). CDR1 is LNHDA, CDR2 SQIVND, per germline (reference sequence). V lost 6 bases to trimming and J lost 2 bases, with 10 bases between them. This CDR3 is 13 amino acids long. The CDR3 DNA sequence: TGTGCCAGTAGCCGGGACACGCAAGAGACCCAGTACTTC. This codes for CASSRDTQETQYF.

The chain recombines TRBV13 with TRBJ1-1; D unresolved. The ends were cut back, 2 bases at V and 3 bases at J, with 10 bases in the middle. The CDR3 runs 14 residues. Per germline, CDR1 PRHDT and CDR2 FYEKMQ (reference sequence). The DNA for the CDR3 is TGTGCCAGCAGCTTACCCAGTGCGGACACTGAAGCTTTCTTT. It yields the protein CASSLPSADTEAFF.

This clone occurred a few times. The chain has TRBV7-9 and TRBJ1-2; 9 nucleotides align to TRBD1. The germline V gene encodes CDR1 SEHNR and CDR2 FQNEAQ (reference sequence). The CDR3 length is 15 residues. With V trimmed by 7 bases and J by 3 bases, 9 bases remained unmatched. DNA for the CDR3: TGTGCCAGCACTCAAACAGGGGGCGCGGACTATGGCTACACCTTC. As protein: CASTQTGGADYGYTF.

The CDR3 bases are TGTGCCAGCAGCTTAGAGGGGTGGGATGGCTACACCTTC. Its translation is CASSLEGWDGYTF. The rearrangement links TRBV7-2 to TRBJ1-2, with D possibly matching TRBD1 (5 bases). The V end lost 1 base, the J end lost 6 bases, and 9 bases lay between the germline ends. This CDR3 is 13 amino acids long. Germline CDR1 SGHTA, CDR2 FQGNSA.

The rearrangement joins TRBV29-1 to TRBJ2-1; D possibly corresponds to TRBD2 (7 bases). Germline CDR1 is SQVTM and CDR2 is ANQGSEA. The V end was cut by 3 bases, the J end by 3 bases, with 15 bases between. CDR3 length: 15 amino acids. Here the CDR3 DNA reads TGCAGCGTTGACACTGGCGGGGGCCTCTACAATGAGCAGTTCTTC. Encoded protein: CSVDTGGGLYNEQFF.

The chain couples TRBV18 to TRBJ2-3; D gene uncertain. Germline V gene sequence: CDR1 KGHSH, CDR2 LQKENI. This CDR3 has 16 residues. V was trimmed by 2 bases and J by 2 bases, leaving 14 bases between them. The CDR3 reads CASSPYSQAITDTQYF. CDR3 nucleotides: TGTGCCAGCTCACCATATTCCCAGGCCATCACAGATACGCAGTATTTT. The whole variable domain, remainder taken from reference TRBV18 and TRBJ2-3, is NAGVMQNPRHLVRRRGQEARLRCSPMKGHSHVYWYRQLPEEGLKFMVYLQKENIIDESGMPKERFSAEFPKEGPSILRIQQVVRGDSAAYFCASSPYSQAITDTQYFGPGTRLTVL.

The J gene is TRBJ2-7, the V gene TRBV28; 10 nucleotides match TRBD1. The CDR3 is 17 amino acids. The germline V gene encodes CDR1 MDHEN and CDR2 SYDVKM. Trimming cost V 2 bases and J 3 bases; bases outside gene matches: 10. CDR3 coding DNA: TGTGCCAGCAGTTTAAACAAACTCCGGGACAGGGGCTACGAGCAGTACTTC. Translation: CASSLNKLRDRGYEQYF.

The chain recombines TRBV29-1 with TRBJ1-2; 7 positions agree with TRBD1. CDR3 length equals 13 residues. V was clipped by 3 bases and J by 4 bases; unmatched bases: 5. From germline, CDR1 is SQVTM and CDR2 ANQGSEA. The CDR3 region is CSVETGFGYGYTF. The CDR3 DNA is TGCAGCGTTGAGACAGGGTTTGGCTATGGCTACACCTTC.

CDR3 in amino acids: CASSTSGAKNIQYF. CDR3 nucleotide sequence: TGTGCCAGCAGTACTAGCGGAGCCAAAAACATTCAGTACTTC. The gene calls are TRBV27 and TRBJ2-4, with 8 bases matching TRBD2. The CDR3 covers 14 residues. The ends lost 5 bases at V and 0 bases at J; junction bases unmatched: 0. Looked up from germline, CDR1 is MNHEY and CDR2 is SMNVEV (reference sequence).

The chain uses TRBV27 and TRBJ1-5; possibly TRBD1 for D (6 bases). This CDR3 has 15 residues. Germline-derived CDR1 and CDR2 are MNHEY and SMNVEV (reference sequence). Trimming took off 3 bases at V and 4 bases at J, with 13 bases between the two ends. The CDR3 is CASSLDRDTNQPQHF. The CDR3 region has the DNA TGTGCCAGCAGTTTGGACCGGGACACTAATCAGCCCCAGCATTTT.

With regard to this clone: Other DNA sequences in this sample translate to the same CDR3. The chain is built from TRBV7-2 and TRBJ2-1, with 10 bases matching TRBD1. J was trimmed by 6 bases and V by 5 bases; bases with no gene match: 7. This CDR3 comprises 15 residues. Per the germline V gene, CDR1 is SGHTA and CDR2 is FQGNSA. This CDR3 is CASSPDRGRLNEQFF. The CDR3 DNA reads TGTGCCAGCAGCCCTGACAGGGGGCGTCTCAATGAGCAGTTCTTC.

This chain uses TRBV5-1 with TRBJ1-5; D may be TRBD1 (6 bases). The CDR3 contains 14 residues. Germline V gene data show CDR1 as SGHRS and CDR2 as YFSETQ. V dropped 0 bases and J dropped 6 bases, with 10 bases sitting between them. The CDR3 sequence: CASSLEPGVQPQHF. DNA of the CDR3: TGCGCCAGCAGCTTGGAGCCAGGGGTTCAGCCCCAGCATTTT.

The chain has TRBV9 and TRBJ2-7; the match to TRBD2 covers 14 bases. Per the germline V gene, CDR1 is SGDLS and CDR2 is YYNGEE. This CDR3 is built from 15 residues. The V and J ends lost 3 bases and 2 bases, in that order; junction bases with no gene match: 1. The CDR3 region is CASSATSGGAYEQYF. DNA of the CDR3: TGTGCCAGCAGCGCGACTAGCGGGGGGGCCTACGAGCAGTACTTC.